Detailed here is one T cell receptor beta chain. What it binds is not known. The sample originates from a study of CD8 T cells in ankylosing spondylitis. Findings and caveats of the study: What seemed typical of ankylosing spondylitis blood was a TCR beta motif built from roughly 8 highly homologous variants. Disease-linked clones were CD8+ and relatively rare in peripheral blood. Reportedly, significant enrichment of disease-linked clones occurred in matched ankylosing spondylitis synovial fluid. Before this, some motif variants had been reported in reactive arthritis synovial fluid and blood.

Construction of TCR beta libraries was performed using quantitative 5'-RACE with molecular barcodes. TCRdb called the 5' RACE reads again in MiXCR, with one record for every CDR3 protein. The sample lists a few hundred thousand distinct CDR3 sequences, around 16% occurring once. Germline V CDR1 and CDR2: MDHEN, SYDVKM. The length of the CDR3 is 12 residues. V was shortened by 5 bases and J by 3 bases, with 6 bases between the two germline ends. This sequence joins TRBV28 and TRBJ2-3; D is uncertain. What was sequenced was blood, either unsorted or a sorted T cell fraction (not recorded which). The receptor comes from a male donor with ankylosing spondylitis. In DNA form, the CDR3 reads TGTGCCAGCAGTACCCGGACAGATACGCAGTATTTT. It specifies CASSTRTDTQYF.